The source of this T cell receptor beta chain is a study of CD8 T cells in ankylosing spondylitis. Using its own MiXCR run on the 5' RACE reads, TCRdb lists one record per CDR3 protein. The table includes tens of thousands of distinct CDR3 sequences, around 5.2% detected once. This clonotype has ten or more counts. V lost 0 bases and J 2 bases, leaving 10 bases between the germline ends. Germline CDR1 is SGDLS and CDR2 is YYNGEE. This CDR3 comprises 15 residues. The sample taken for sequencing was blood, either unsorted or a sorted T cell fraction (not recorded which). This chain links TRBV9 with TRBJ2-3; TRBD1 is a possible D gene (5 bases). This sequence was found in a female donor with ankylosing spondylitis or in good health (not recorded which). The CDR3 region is CASSVAQGDTDTQYF. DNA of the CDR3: TGTGCCAGCAGCGTAGCCCAGGGCGACACAGATACGCAGTATTTT.